The rows below give T cell receptor beta chains drawn from one sample of a study of CD8 T cells in ankylosing spondylitis. TCRdb analysed the 5' RACE reads with MiXCR anew, one entry per CDR3 protein. The sample lists 300,000 to 350,000 distinct CDR3 sequences, 20% occurring once. The sample taken for sequencing was blood, either unsorted or a sorted T cell fraction (not recorded which). These receptors were collected from a female donor with ankylosing spondylitis or in good health (not recorded which). Both conserved end residues are part of each CDR3. D genes are given only for firm matches. Some rows mark clone size as missing; the rest say once, few, many or name a class of expanded clone.

j_call,clone_size,cdr3_length,d_call,v_call,cdr3_aa,cdr3_nt
TRBJ2-5,NA,17,TRBD2,TRBV4-3,CASSQQGLAGEQETQYF,TGCGCCAGCAGCCAACAGGGACTAGCGGGAGAACAAGAGACCCAGTACTTC
TRBJ2-5,NA,19,TRBD1,TRBV6-1,CASSPLALRTGTLQETQYF,TGTGCCAGCAGTCCCTTGGCCCTTCGGACAGGAACCTTACAAGAGACCCAGTACTTC
TRBJ2-5,few,14,TRBD1,TRBV6-2/TRBV6-3,CASSLDRVMETQYF,TGTGCCAGCAGTCTAGACAGGGTCATGGAGACCCAGTACTTC
TRBJ2-1,many,16,TRBD2,TRBV3-1,CASSRGLAGTYNEQFF,TGTGCCAGCAGTCGAGGACTAGCGGGAACCTACAATGAGCAGTTCTTC
TRBJ2-7,NA,13,TRBD2,TRBV6-2/TRBV6-3,CATRTSGTVEQYF,TGTGCCACTCGGACTAGCGGGACAGTAGAGCAGTACTTC
TRBJ2-1,NA,14,NA,TRBV15,CATSRDLVMGEQFF,NA
TRBJ2-1,NA,16,TRBD2,TRBV24-1,CATSALGDSGRDEQFF,TGTGCCACCAGTGCCCTGGGGGATAGCGGGAGAGATGAGCAGTTCTTC
TRBJ2-3,NA,16,TRBD2,TRBV5-1,CASSLRSGAESNTQYF,TGCGCCAGCAGCTTGCGCAGCGGGGCCGAGTCGAATACGCAGTATTTT
TRBJ2-3,NA,12,NA,TRBV20-1,CSASTATDTQYF,TGCAGTGCTAGCACAGCCACAGATACGCAGTATTTT
TRBJ2-5,few,14,TRBD2,TRBV6-1,CASSVAGGEETQYF,TGTGCCAGCAGTGTTGCGGGGGGAGAAGAGACCCAGTACTTC
TRBJ1-3,few,16,NA,TRBV5-1,CASSLDSGDSGNTIYF,TGCGCCAGCAGCTTGGACTCAGGCGACTCTGGAAACACCATATATTTT
TRBJ2-3,once,17,TRBD2,TRBV28,CANSSPRLAGNTDTQYF,TGTGCCAACAGTTCGCCTAGACTAGCGGGAAACACAGATACGCAGTATTTT
TRBJ2-3,NA,13,NA,TRBV29-1,CSEEGSSTDTQYF,TGCAGCGAGGAGGGTAGTAGCACAGATACGCAGTATTTT
TRBJ2-3,many,11,NA,TRBV24-1,CATSAGDTQYF,TGTGCCACCAGTGCCGGCGATACGCAGTATTTT
TRBJ1-1,NA,13,NA,TRBV12-3/TRBV12-4,CASSFRPDTEAFF,TGTGCCAGCAGTTTCAGGCCGGACACTGAAGCTTTCTTT
TRBJ2-3,few,15,NA,TRBV3-1,CASSQASSRADTQYF,TGTGCCAGCAGCCAAGCCTCCTCAAGGGCAGATACGCAGTATTTT
TRBJ1-1,few,12,NA,TRBV12-3/TRBV12-4,CASRPDHSKAFF,TGTGCCAGCAGGCCCGACCACAGCAAAGCTTTCTTT
TRBJ1-1,few,16,NA,TRBV5-6,CASSLGRTTGNTEAFF,TGTGCCAGCAGCTTAGGACGGACGACAGGAAACACTGAAGCTTTCTTT
TRBJ1-5,NA,13,NA,TRBV6-1,CASSGRGNQPQHF,TGTGCCAGCAGTGGACGGGGGAATCAGCCCCAGCATTTT
TRBJ1-2,NA,13,TRBD1,TRBV29-1,CSARGDRGDGYTF,TGCAGCGCTCGTGGGGACAGGGGGGATGGCTACACCTTC
TRBJ2-7,NA,16,TRBD2,TRBV20-1,CSAPPKGLAGGYEQYF,TGCAGTGCTCCCCCGAAGGGACTAGCGGGGGGTTACGAGCAGTACTTC
TRBJ2-1,NA,16,TRBD2,TRBV20-1,CSAREAPSGTLNEQFF,TGCAGTGCTAGAGAAGCACCTAGCGGGACATTGAATGAGCAGTTCTTC
TRBJ1-1,NA,12,TRBD1,TRBV29-1,CSVDAGGTEAFF,TGCAGCGTTGACGCAGGGGGAACTGAAGCTTTCTTT
TRBJ2-3,NA,12,TRBD1,TRBV20-1,CSHRTGPDTQYF,TGCAGTCACCGGACAGGGCCAGATACGCAGTATTTT
TRBJ2-1,many,15,NA,TRBV28,CASSPIGSSYNEQFF,TGTGCCAGCAGCCCCATCGGGAGCTCCTACAATGAGCAGTTCTTC
TRBJ2-2,NA,12,NA,TRBV28,CASSFSSGELFF,TGTGCCAGCAGTTTCTCGTCTGGGGAGCTGTTTTTT
TRBJ2-3,few,13,TRBD2,TRBV24-1,CATSRAGADTQYF,TGTGCCACCAGCCGAGCGGGAGCAGATACGCAGTATTTT
TRBJ1-1,NA,15,NA,TRBV12-3/TRBV12-4,CASSLAVPVGTEAFF,TGTGCCAGCAGTTTAGCGGTCCCGGTGGGCACTGAAGCTTTCTTT
TRBJ1-2,many,15,NA,TRBV20-1,CSARPTGLRDYGYTF,TGCAGTGCTAGGCCCACGGGACTCCGGGACTATGGCTACACCTTC
TRBJ1-2,many,14,NA,TRBV12-3/TRBV12-4,CASSPPELGDGYTF,TGTGCCAGCAGCCCCCCTGAACTTGGGGATGGCTACACCTTC
TRBJ2-3,NA,14,NA,TRBV6-2/TRBV6-3,CASSYGRWSDTQYF,TGTGCCAGCAGTTACGGCAGGTGGTCGGATACGCAGTATTTT
TRBJ2-2,many,16,NA,TRBV12-3/TRBV12-4,CASSPKGLMNTGELFF,TGTGCCAGCAGTCCTAAAGGGCTGATGAACACCGGGGAGCTGTTTTTT
TRBJ2-1,few,16,TRBD2,TRBV28,CASSRLAERRYNEQFF,TGTGCCAGCAGCAGACTAGCGGAAAGGAGGTACAATGAGCAGTTCTTC
TRBJ2-3,few,11,NA,TRBV20-1,CSVLITDTQYF,TGCAGTGTTTTGATCACAGATACGCAGTATTTT
TRBJ1-2,few,14,NA,TRBV7-2,CASSFRISAYGYTF,TGTGCCAGCAGCTTTCGTATTTCGGCTTATGGCTACACCTTC
TRBJ2-1,NA,13,NA,TRBV18,CASSQSHSGEQFF,TGTGCCAGCTCACAATCCCACAGCGGTGAGCAGTTCTTC
TRBJ2-5,few,12,NA,TRBV7-2,CASSLGTVTQYF,TGTGCCAGCAGCTTGGGGACGGTGACCCAGTACTTC
TRBJ2-7,NA,13,TRBD2,TRBV20-1,CSAWTSGKDEQYF,TGCAGTGCCTGGACTAGCGGGAAGGACGAGCAGTACTTC
TRBJ2-1,few,13,NA,TRBV12-3/TRBV12-4,CASISFQGGEQFF,TGTGCCAGCATCTCCTTCCAGGGCGGGGAGCAGTTCTTC
TRBJ2-7,many,14,NA,TRBV7-2,CASSSRGLSYEQYF,TGTGCCAGCAGCTCTCGCGGGCTCTCCTACGAGCAGTACTTC
TRBJ2-3,NA,15,TRBD2,TRBV18,CASSLQREGTDTQYF,TGTGCCAGCTCACTCCAGCGGGAGGGCACAGATACGCAGTATTTT
TRBJ1-4,once,16,TRBD1,TRBV5-1,CASSFAGGGTNEKLFF,TGCGCCAGCAGCTTCGCAGGGGGGGGAACTAATGAAAAACTGTTTTTT
TRBJ2-1,NA,20,TRBD2,TRBV11-2,CASSFSPGVAGQSSYNEQFF,TGTGCCAGCAGCTTTTCCCCTGGGGTAGCGGGTCAGAGCTCCTACAATGAGCAGTTCTTC